Listed below are T cell receptor beta chains from one sample, sequenced in a study of cytomegalovirus exposure and HLA in healthy donors. Produced via immunoSEQ multiplex PCR; TCRdb's table is partial and in-frame only. This repertoire shows some 100,000 clones, about 72% found once; its top ten account for less than 5.5%. The sequenced sample consisted of PBMCs. All receptors come from a middle-aged man in good health and CMV-seropositive. The CDR3 runs from the conserved cysteine through the conserved F or W. D genes are given only for firm matches. Not all rows give a size; the values are once, few, many and, for expanded clones, a class.

j_call d_call clone_size v_call cdr3_aa cdr3_nt
TRBJ1-1 . . TRBV28 CASSLEQVNTEAFF TGTGCCAGCAGTTTAGAACAGGTGAACACTGAAGCTTTCTTT
TRBJ2-7 TRBD2 . TRBV9 CASSVGTSDHSYEQYF TGTGCCAGCAGCGTAGGGACTAGCGACCACTCCTACGAGCAGTACTTC
TRBJ2-7 . . TRBV7-9 CASLTTGGQSYEQYF TGTGCCAGCTTAACCACCGGAGGGCAAAGCTACGAGCAGTACTTC
TRBJ2-3 TRBD2 once TRBV9 CASSVVGAGADTQYF TGTGCCAGCAGCGTGGTCGGGGCGGGGGCAGATACGCAGTATTTT
TRBJ2-7 . . TRBV2 CASGIPGYEQYF TGTGCCAGCGGGATTCCGGGGTACGAGCAGTACTTC
TRBJ2-7 . few TRBV7-2 CASSSGVFYEQYF TGTGCCAGCAGCTCCGGGGTTTTCTACGAGCAGTACTTC
TRBJ2-3 . . TRBV19 CASSIGISGGTDTQYF TGTGCCAGTAGTATAGGGATATCAGGGGGCACAGATACGCAGTATTTT
TRBJ1-4 . . TRBV18 CASSSRQDDEKLFF TGTGCCAGCTCATCTAGACAGGACGATGAAAAACTGTTTTTT
TRBJ1-5 . . TRBV27 CASRSRGNSNQPQHF TGTGCCAGCAGGTCCAGGGGAAATAGCAATCAGCCCCAGCATTTT
TRBJ1-1 . . TRBV19 CASSNTGKGTEAFF TGTGCCAGTAGTAACACAGGGAAGGGCACTGAAGCTTTCTTT
TRBJ1-2 . . TRBV4-3 CASSQAGLPNYGYTF TGCGCCAGCAGCCAAGCGGGTCTCCCTAACTATGGCTACACCTTC
TRBJ2-5 . . TRBV7-9 CASSLGLAGTQYF TGTGCCAGCAGCTTAGGGCTAGCCGGGACCCAGTACTTC
TRBJ2-3 . once TRBV2 CASSYTDTQYF TGTGCCAGCAGTTACACAGATACGCAGTATTTT
TRBJ1-1 . few TRBV5-1 CASSLTGMNTEAFF TGCGCCAGCAGCTTGACGGGGATGAACACTGAAGCTTTCTTT
TRBJ2-7 TRBD1 . TRBV7-9 CASSLGGTGAGEQYF TGTGCCAGCAGCTTAGGAGGGACAGGGGCAGGGGAGCAGTACTTC
TRBJ1-5 . . TRBV5-1 CASSLAGGRDQPQHF TGCGCCAGCAGCTTGGCGGGGGGACGGGATCAGCCCCAGCATTTT
TRBJ1-4 . . TRBV29-1 CSVGRTGLDNEKLFF TGCAGCGTTGGGCGCACAGGGCTGGATAATGAAAAACTGTTTTTT
TRBJ1-1 . few TRBV6-1 CASTRKMNTEAFF TGTGCCAGCACGCGGAAGATGAACACTGAAGCTTTCTTT
TRBJ2-2 TRBD1 . TRBV2 CASSEDRKVRGGELFF TGTGCCAGCAGTGAGGACAGGAAGGTCAGGGGCGGGGAGCTGTTTTTT
TRBJ1-1 TRBD1 . TRBV9 CASSVGSPGGVDTEAFF TGTGCCAGCAGCGTAGGGAGCCCAGGGGGCGTAGACACTGAAGCTTTCTTT
TRBJ2-7 TRBD1 few TRBV6-1 CASTRDRREQYF TGTGCCAGCACCCGGGACAGACGGGAGCAGTACTTC